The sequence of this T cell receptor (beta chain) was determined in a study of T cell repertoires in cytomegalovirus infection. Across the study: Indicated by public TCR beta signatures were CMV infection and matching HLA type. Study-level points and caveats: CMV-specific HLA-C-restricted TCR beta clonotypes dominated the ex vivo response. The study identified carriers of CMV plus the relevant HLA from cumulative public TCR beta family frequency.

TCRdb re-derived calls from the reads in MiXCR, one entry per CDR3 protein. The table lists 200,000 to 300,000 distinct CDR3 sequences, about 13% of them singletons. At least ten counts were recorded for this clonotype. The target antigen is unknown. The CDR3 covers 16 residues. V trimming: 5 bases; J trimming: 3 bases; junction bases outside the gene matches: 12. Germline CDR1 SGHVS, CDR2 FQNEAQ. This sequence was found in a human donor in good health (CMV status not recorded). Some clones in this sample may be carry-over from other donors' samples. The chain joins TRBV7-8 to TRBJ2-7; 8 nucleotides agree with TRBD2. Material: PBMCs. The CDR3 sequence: CASSPPWIAGFYEQYF. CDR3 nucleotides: TGTGCCAGCAGCCCCCCCTGGATAGCGGGATTCTACGAGCAGTACTTC.